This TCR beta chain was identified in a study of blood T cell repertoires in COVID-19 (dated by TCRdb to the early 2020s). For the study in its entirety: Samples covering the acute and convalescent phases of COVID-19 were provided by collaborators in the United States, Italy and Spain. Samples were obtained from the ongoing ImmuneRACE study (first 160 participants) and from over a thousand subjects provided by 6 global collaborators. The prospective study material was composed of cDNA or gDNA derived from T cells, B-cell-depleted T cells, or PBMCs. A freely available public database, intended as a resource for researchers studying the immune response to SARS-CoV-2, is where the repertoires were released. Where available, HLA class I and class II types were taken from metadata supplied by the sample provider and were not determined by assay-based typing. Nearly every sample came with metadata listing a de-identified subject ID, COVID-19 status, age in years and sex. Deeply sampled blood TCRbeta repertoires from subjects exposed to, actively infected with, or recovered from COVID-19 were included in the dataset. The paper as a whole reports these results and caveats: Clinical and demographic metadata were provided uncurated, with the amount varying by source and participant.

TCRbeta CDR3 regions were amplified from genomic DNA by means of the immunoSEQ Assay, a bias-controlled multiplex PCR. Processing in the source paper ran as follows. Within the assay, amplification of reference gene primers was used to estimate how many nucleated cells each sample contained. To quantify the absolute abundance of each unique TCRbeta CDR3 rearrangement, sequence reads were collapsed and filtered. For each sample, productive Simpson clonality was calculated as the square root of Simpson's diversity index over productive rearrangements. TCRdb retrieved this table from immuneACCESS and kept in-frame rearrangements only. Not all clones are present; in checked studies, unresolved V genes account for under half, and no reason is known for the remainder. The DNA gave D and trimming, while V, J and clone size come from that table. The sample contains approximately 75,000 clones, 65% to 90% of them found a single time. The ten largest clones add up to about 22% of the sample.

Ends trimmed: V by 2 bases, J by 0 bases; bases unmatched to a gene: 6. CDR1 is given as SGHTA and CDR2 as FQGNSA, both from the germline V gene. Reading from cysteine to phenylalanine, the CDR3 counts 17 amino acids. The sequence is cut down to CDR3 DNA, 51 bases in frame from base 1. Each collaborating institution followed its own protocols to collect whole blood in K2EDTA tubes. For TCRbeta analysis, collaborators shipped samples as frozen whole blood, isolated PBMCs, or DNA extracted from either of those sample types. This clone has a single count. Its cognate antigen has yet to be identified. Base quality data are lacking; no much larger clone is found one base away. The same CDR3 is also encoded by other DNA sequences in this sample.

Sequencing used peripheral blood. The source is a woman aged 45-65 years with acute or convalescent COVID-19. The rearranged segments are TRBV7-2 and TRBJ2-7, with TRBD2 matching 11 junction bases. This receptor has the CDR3 CASSLSIAGGGSYEQYF. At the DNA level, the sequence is TGTGCCAGCAGCTTATCGATAGCGGGAGGGGGCTCCTACGAGCAGTACTTC.